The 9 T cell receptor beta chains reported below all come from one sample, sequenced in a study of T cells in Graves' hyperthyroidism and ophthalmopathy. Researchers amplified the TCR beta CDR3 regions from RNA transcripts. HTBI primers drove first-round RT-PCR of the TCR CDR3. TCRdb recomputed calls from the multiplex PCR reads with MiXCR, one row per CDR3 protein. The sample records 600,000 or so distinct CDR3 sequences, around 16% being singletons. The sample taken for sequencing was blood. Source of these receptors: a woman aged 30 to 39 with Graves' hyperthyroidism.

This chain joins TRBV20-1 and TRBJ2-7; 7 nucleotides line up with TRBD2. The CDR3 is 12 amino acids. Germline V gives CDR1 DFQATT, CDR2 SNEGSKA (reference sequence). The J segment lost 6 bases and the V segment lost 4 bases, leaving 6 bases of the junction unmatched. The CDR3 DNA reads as TGCAGTGCTACCCGGGACTATGGCGAGCAGTACTTC. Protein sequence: CSATRDYGEQYF.

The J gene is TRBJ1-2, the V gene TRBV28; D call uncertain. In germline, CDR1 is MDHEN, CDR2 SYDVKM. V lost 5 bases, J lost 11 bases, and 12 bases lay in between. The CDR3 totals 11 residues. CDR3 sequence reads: CASSRPRPYTF. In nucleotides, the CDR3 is TGTGCCAGCAGTCGACCGCGTCCTTACACCTTC.

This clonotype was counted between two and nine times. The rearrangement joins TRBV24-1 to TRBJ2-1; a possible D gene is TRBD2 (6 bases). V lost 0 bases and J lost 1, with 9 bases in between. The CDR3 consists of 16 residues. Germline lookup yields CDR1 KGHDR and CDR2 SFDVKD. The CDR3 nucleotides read TGTGCCACCAGTGATTTGAGTAGCGGATCCTACAATGAGCAGTTCTTC. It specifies CATSDLSSGSYNEQFF.

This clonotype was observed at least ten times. The CDR3 sequence: CASSSTDQKAFF. The CDR3 nucleotides read TGTGCCAGCAGCTCTACGGATCAAAAAGCTTTCTTT. The V call is TRBV7-2, the J call TRBJ1-1; D is unresolved. The CDR3 consists of 12 residues. The V gene's germline CDR1 is SGHTA and CDR2 FQGNSA. Trimming removed 4 bases at V and 9 bases at J, with 12 bases between.

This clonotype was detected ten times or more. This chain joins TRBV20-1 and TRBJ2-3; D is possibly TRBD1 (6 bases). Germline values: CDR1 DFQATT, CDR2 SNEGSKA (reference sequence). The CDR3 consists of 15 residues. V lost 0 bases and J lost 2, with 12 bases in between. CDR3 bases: TGCAGTGCTAGAGATACCACAGGGCTCACAGATACGCAGTATTTT. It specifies CSARDTTGLTDTQYF.

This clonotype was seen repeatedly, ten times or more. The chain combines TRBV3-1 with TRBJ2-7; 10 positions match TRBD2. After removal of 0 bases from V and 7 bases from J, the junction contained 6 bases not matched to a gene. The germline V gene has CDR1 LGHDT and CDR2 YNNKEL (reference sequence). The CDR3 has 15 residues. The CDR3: CASSQDSSGSEEQYF. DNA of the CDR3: TGTGCCAGCAGCCAAGATTCTAGCGGGAGTGAGGAGCAGTACTTC.

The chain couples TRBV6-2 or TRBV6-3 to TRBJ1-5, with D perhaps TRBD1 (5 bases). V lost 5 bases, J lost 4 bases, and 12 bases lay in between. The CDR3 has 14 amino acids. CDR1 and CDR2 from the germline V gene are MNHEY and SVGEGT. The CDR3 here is CASSQGARNQPQHF. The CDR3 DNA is TGTGCCAGCAGTCAAGGGGCGCGGAATCAGCCCCAGCATTTT.

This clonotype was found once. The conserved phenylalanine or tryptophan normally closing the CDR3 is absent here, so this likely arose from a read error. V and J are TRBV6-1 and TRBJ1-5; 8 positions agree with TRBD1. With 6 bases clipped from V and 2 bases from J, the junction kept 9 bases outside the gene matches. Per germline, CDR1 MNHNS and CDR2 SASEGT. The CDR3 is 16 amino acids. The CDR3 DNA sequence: TGTGCCAGCAGCCAGAACCAGGGGGCCGGCAATCAGCCCCAGCATCTT. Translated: CASSQNQGAGNQPQHL.

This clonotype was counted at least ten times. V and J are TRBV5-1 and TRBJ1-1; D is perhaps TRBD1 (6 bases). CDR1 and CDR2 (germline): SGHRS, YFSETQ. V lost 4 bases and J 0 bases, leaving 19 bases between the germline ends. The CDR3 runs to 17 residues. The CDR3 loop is CASSPRTGKGMNTEAFF. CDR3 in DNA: TGCGCCAGCAGCCCACGAACAGGGAAGGGGATGAACACTGAAGCTTTCTTT.